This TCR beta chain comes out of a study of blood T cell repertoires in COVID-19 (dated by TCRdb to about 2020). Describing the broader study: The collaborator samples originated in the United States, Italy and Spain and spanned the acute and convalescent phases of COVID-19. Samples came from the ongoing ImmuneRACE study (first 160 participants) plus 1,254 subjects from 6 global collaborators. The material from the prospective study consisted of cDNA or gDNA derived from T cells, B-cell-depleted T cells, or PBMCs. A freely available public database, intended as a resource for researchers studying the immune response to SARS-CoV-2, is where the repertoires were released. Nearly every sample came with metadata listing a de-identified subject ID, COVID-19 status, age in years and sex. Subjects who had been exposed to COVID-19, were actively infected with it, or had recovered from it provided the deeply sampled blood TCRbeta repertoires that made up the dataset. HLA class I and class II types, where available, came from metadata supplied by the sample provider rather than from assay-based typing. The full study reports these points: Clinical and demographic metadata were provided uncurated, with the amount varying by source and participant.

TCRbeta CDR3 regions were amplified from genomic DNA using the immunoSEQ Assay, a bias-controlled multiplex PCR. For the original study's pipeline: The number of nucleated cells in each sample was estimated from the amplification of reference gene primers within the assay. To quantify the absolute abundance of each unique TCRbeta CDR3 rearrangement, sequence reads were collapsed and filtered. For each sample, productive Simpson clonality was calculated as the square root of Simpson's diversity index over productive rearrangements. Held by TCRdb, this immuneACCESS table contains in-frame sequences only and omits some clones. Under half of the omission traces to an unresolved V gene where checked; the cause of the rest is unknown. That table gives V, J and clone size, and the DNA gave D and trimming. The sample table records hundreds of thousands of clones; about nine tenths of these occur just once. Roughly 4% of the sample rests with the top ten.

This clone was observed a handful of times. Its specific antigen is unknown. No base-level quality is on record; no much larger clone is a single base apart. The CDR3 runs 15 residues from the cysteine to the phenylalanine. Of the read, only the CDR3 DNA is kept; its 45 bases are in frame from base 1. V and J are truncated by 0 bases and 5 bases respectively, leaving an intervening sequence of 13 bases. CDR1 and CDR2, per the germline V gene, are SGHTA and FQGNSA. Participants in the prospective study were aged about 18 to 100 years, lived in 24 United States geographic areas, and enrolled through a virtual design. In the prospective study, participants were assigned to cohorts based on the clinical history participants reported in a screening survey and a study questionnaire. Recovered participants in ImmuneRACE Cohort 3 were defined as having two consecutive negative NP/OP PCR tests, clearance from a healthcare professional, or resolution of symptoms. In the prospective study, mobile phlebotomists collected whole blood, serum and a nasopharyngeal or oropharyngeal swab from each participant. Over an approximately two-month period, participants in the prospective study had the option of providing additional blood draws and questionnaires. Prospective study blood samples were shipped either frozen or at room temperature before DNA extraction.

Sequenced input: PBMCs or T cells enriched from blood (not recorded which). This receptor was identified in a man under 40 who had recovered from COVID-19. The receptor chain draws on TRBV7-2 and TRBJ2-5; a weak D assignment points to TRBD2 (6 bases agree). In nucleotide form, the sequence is TGTGCCAGCAGCTTAGCCCGGGACTCCATGGAGACCCAGTACTTC. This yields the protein CASSLARDSMETQYF.